Presented here are 19 T cell receptor beta chains from one specimen sequenced in a study of tumor-infiltrating lymphocytes in oesophageal squamous cell carcinoma. Via MiXCR, TCRdb re-called the PCR reads, giving one row per CDR3 protein. The sample has 10,000 to 15,000 distinct CDR3 sequences; roughly 54% are singletons. The specimen was esophageal tumor tissue. Source of these receptors: a male donor with esophageal squamous cell carcinoma.

The V gene is TRBV7-6, the J gene TRBJ2-1, with D possibly matching TRBD2 (5 bases). This CDR3 comprises 12 residues. Germline CDR1 is SGHVS and CDR2 is FNYEAQ. V was cut by 6 bases and J by 14 bases, with 17 bases left in between. CDR3 residues: CASSRGPRDEFF. For the CDR3, the DNA is TGTGCCAGCAGTCGAGGGCCGCGAGATGAGTTCTTC. Filled out from reference TRBV7-6 and TRBJ2-1, the complete variable domain reads GAGVSQSPRYKVTKRGQDVALRCDPISGHVSLYWYRQALGQGPEFLTYFNYEAQQDKSGLPNDRFSAERPEGSISTLTIQRTEQRDSAMYRCASSRGPRDEFFGPGTRLTVL.

About this clonotype itself: A much more abundant neighbour one base away suggests this may be a read error. V usage is TRBV18 and J usage is TRBJ2-3; 7 bases are shared with TRBD2. The germline V gene encodes CDR1 KGHSH and CDR2 LQKENI. V lost 2 bases and J lost 4; bases outside the gene matches: 6. The CDR3 runs 15 residues. The CDR3 DNA follows: TGTGCCAGCTCACCAGTACGGGGGGTTTCAGATACGCAGTATTTT. Protein: CASSPVRGVSDTQYF.

The J gene is TRBJ1-1, the V gene TRBV18, with D tentatively TRBD1 (6 bases). Trimming shortened V by 0 bases and J by 4 bases, and 9 bases separated the two germline ends. Germline V gene data show CDR1 as KGHSH and CDR2 as LQKENI. The CDR3 is made up of 14 amino acids. CDR3 loop: CASSPPPTGTEAFF. The CDR3 DNA is TGTGCCAGCTCACCACCCCCGACAGGCACTGAAGCTTTCTTT.

This chain links TRBV7-6 with TRBJ2-5, with 9 bases that match TRBD2. The CDR3 is 15 amino acids. Trimming cost V 0 bases and J 11 bases; bases outside gene matches: 10. Germline loops: CDR1 SGHVS, CDR2 FNYEAQ. CDR3 DNA: TGTGCCAGCAGCTTAGCTAGCGGGAGATACAATGAGCAGTACTTC. It translates to CASSLASGRYNEQYF.

This chain links TRBV7-2 with TRBJ2-7; 13 bases line up with TRBD2. CDR3 length: 16 amino acids. Germline V gene data show CDR1 as SGHTA and CDR2 as FQGNSA. Germline trimming cut 5 bases from V and 7 bases from J; bases unmatched to any gene: 11. The CDR3: CASSLRTSGGRDEQYF. The CDR3 coding sequence is TGTGCCAGCAGCCTAAGGACTAGCGGGGGTAGGGATGAGCAGTACTTC.

The chain has TRBV7-3 and TRBJ2-1; TRBD1 might be the D (5 bases). V was trimmed by 6 bases and J by 0 bases, leaving 6 bases between them. The CDR3 is made up of 13 amino acids. CDR1 SGHTA and CDR2 FQGTGA come from the germline V gene. The DNA for the CDR3 is TGTGCCAGCAGTAGGGGCTCCTACAATGAGCAGTTCTTC. Translation gives CASSRGSYNEQFF.

Only a few counts were recorded for this clonotype. Germline is not matched at one junction end, which may reflect a read error. V usage is TRBV7-8 and J usage is TRBJ2-3; perhaps TRBD1 as D (5 bases). The germline gives CDR1 SGHVS, CDR2 FQNEAQ. The CDR3 loop spans 12 amino acids. In DNA form, the CDR3 reads TGTGCCAGCAGCTTAGTTTGGGGCTATTCGTACTTC. This translates into CASSLVWGYSYF.

This clonotype was seen a few times. This chain connects TRBV7-3 to TRBJ2-7; no clear D gene. V lost 0 bases, J lost 7 bases, and 10 bases lay in between. The CDR3 is 13 residues long. CDR1 is SGHTA and CDR2 is FQGTGA in the germline V gene. The CDR3 bases are TGTGCCAGCAGCTTAACTGCCGGTAATGAGCAGTACTTC. It translates to CASSLTAGNEQYF. The variable domain in full, completed from reference TRBV7-3 and TRBJ2-7, reads GAGVSQTPSNKVTEKGKYVELRCDPISGHTALYWYRQSLGQGPEFLIYFQGTGAADDSGLPNDRFFAVRPEGSVSTLKIQRTERGDSAVYLCASSLTAGNEQYFGPGTRLTVT.

The J gene is TRBJ2-7, the V gene TRBV7-8, with TRBD1 as a possible D gene (6 bases). From germline, CDR1 is SGHVS and CDR2 FQNEAQ. Between the trimmed V and J ends, which lost 4 bases and 4 bases, there was a span of 11 bases. The CDR3 consists of 13 residues. The CDR3 sequence is CASSSRQEYEQYF. CDR3 sequence (DNA): TGTGCCAGCAGCTCCAGACAGGAATACGAGCAGTACTTC. The variable domain in full, completed from reference TRBV7-8 and TRBJ2-7, reads GAGVSQSPRYKVAKRGQDVALRCDPISGHVSLFWYQQALGQGPEFLTYFQNEAQLDKSGLPSDRFFAERPEGSVSTLKIQRTQQEDSAVYLCASSSRQEYEQYFGPGTRLTVT.

This clonotype was seen a handful of times. The chain combines TRBV7-3 with TRBJ2-1; D unclear. V lost 3 bases and J lost 9, with 12 bases in between. The CDR3 covers 13 residues. Germline CDR1 is SGHTA and CDR2 is FQGTGA. In DNA, the CDR3 is TGTGCCAGCAGCTTCTTGGTTTCTGGTGAGCAGTTCTTC. This codes for CASSFLVSGEQFF.

This clonotype was seen ten or more times. A much larger clonotype is one base distant, so this may be a read error. This sequence joins TRBV12-3 or TRBV12-4 and TRBJ2-5; D uncertain. The tail of the sequence fits TRBJ2-7 better, so the J call may be wrong. The CDR3 covers 11 residues. The CDR3 nucleotides are TGTGCCAGCAGTTTTCTGCGCGAGCAGTACTTC. Protein sequence: CASSFLREQYF.

The chain uses TRBV12-3 or TRBV12-4 and TRBJ2-7, with D perhaps TRBD1 (5 bases). This CDR3 has 12 amino acids. Trimming stripped 3 bases from V and 5 bases from J, with 8 bases between. As DNA, the CDR3 is TGTGCCAGCAGTTTTCAGGGCCACGAGCAGTACTTC. Encoded protein: CASSFQGHEQYF.

The chain links TRBV7-2 to TRBJ2-1; D unclear. The J call may be wrong; the DNA end is better matched by TRBJ2-5. The CDR3 spans 13 residues. The V gene's germline CDR1 is SGHTA and CDR2 FQGNSA. CDR3 in amino acids: CASTSYLQETQYF. CDR3 nucleotide sequence: TGTGCCAGCACCTCTTACCTACAAGAGACCCAGTACTTC.

There are many counts of this clonotype. V and J are TRBV6-1 and TRBJ2-5; D is possibly TRBD2 (5 bases). This CDR3 contains 12 residues. Germline V gene lookup returns CDR1 MNHNS and CDR2 SASEGT. V was clipped by 10 bases and J by 6 bases, with 15 bases between them. The CDR3 DNA is TGTGCCACGCAGGCCAGGAGGCAGACCCAGTACTTC. Residues: CATQARRQTQYF.

By sample fraction, this clonotype is medium-sized. The chain couples TRBV11-2 to TRBJ2-2; 8 bases agree with TRBD2. Germline values: CDR1 SGHAT, CDR2 FQNNGV. After removal of 5 bases from V and 7 bases from J, the junction contained 15 bases not matched to a gene. This CDR3 is 17 amino acids long. CDR3 bases: TGTGCCAGCAGCAAACTAGCGGCGCGTGACGGCGGCGGGGAGCTGTTTTTT. Translation: CASSKLAARDGGGELFF.

The gene calls are TRBV7-6 and TRBJ2-5, with D perhaps matching TRBD1 (6 bases). The length of the CDR3 is 15 residues. V shed 5 bases and J shed 0 bases, with 13 bases lying between them. Germline V gene data show CDR1 as SGHVS and CDR2 as FNYEAQ. CDR3 in amino acids: CASSPGTPYQETQYF. The CDR3 nucleotides are TGTGCCAGCAGCCCCGGGACACCGTACCAAGAGACCCAGTACTTC. Combining the CDR3 with reference TRBV7-6 and TRBJ2-5 gives the whole variable domain GAGVSQSPRYKVTKRGQDVALRCDPISGHVSLYWYRQALGQGPEFLTYFNYEAQQDKSGLPNDRFSAERPEGSISTLTIQRTEQRDSAMYRCASSPGTPYQETQYFGPGTRLLVL.

The rearrangement links TRBV20-1 to TRBJ2-4; 7 bases fit TRBD2. With the DNA end fitting TRBJ2-7 better, the J assignment may be wrong. The CDR3 spans 13 residues. CDR1 and CDR2 (germline): DFQATT, SNEGSKA (reference sequence). CDR3 in amino acids: CSASGRMAYEQYF. CDR3 nucleotides: TGCAGTGCTAGCGGGAGGATGGCCTACGAGCAGTACTTC.

This clonotype has at least ten counts. The chain carries TRBV7-9 and TRBJ2-1; possibly TRBD1 for D (5 bases). CDR1 is SEHNR and CDR2 is FQNEAQ in the germline V gene (reference sequence). V was clipped by 4 bases and J by 4 bases, with 5 bases between them. The CDR3 is made up of 12 amino acids. The CDR3 bases are TGTGCCAGCAGCTACAGGTACAATGAGCAGTTCTTC. Protein sequence: CASSYRYNEQFF. Filled out from reference TRBV7-9 and TRBJ2-1, the complete variable domain reads DTGVSQNPRHKITKRGQNVTFRCDPISEHNRLYWYRQTLGQGPEFLTYFQNEAQLEKSRLLSDRFSAERPKGSFSTLEIQRTEQGDSAMYLCASSYRYNEQFFGPGTRLTVL.

The chain employs TRBV12-3 or TRBV12-4 and TRBJ1-2, with D maybe TRBD1 (5 bases). This CDR3 region has 13 residues. The ends were cut back, 4 bases at V and 4 bases at J, with 10 bases in the middle. This CDR3 is CASSWDGSYGYTF. The DNA of the CDR3 is TGTGCCAGCAGTTGGGACGGTTCCTATGGCTACACCTTC.